The 31 T cell receptor beta chains given below trace back to one sample, sequenced in a study of T cell clones after liver transplantation. Sequencing was performed with immunoSEQ multiplex PCR; in TCRdb, only in-frame clones are kept and a portion is missing. The sample shows about 74,000 clones, 80% of them seen only once. The source material was CD4+ T cells from blood, sampled before liver transplant. The receptors derive from a human donor who received a liver transplant.

The chain carries TRBV6-5 and TRBJ2-2; D gene ambiguous. V lost 4 bases to trimming and J lost 6 bases, with 12 bases between them. The CDR3 contains 14 residues. Germline V gene sequence: CDR1 MNHEY, CDR2 SVGAGI. CDR3 sequence (DNA): TGTGCCAGCAGTTCTACGACTGGCTCCGGGGAGCTGTTTTTT. This codes for CASSSTTGSGELFF.

The J gene is TRBJ1-5, the V gene TRBV2; the match to TRBD1 covers 10 bases. J lost 4 bases, V lost 7 bases, and 10 bases had no gene match. CDR1 is SNHLY, CDR2 FYNNEI, per germline. This CDR3 is 16 amino acids long. This CDR3 is CASMLGQGVTNQPQHF. The CDR3 coding sequence is TGTGCCAGCATGCTTGGACAGGGGGTAACAAATCAGCCCCAGCATTTT.

This clone has a single count. The rearrangement uses TRBV6-5 and TRBJ2-1; a weak D match, TRBD2 (6 bases). The germline gives CDR1 MNHEY, CDR2 SVGAGI. V was shortened by 6 bases and J by 0 bases, with 12 bases between the two germline ends. The CDR3 length is 15 residues. This chain's CDR3 is CASSSSALSYNEQFF. The CDR3 DNA is TGTGCCAGCAGCTCTAGCGCCCTCTCCTACAATGAGCAGTTCTTC.

Written as DNA, the CDR3 is TGCAGCGTTGATCCCCGTCGGGAGACCCAGTACTTC. Its protein is CSVDPRRETQYF. J is TRBJ2-5 and V is TRBV29-1; D is unclear. The CDR3 length is 12 residues. V was trimmed by 3 bases and J by 5 bases, leaving 10 bases between them. Germline V gene lookup returns CDR1 SQVTM and CDR2 ANQGSEA. The complete variable domain, with remaining parts taken from reference TRBV29-1 and TRBJ2-5, reads SAVISQKPSRDICQRGTSLTIQCQVDSQVTMMFWYRQQPGQSLTLIATANQGSEATYESGFVIDKFPISRPNLTFSTLTVSNMSPEDSSIYLCSVDPRRETQYFGPGTRLLVL.

The chain is built from TRBV5-1 and TRBJ1-3, with unresolved D. The CDR3 is made up of 16 amino acids. Trimming left V 1 base short and J 0 bases short, with 11 bases between. Germline loops: CDR1 SGHRS, CDR2 YFSETQ. CDR3 bases: TGCGCCAGCAGCTTGAGCGAGGCCCCCTCTGGAAACACCATATATTTT. Amino acids: CASSLSEAPSGNTIYF.

This rearrangement joins TRBV16 to TRBJ2-7, with D uncertain. Per germline, CDR1 KGHSY and CDR2 FQNENV. V shed 4 bases and J shed 3 bases, with 7 bases lying between them. This CDR3 is 12 amino acids long. The CDR3 is CASSRAGYEQYF. CDR3 nucleotides: TGTGCCAGCAGCCGGGCCGGCTACGAGCAGTACTTC.

This chain links TRBV11-2 with TRBJ2-3; D ambiguous. Germline V gene data show CDR1 as SGHAT and CDR2 as FQNNGV. The CDR3 length is 11 residues. The V and J ends lost 5 bases and 6 bases respectively, with 6 bases between them. CDR3 nucleotide sequence: TGTGCCAGCAGCCTGGGGGATACGCAGTATTTT. Residues: CASSLGDTQYF.

The chain employs TRBV28 and TRBJ2-7, with 7 positions matching TRBD1. Germline CDR1 is MDHEN and CDR2 is SYDVKM. V was pared by 6 bases and J by 1 base, with 6 bases of the junction left unmatched. The CDR3 has 14 amino acids. This CDR3 reads CASRSTGVSYEQYF. As DNA, the CDR3 is TGTGCCAGCAGATCCACAGGGGTTTCCTACGAGCAGTACTTC.

The chain recombines TRBV18 with TRBJ1-3; D might be TRBD1 (6 bases). V was cut by 3 bases and J by 4 bases, with 19 bases left in between. This CDR3 comprises 17 residues. CDR1 is KGHSH, CDR2 LQKENI, per germline. CDR3: CASSPVPITGPGNTIYF. Here the CDR3 DNA reads TGTGCCAGCTCACCGGTACCGATCACAGGGCCCGGAAACACCATATATTTT.

V usage is TRBV11-2 and J usage is TRBJ2-7; possible D gene TRBD2, 7 bases. The CDR3 is made up of 14 amino acids. V was clipped by 0 bases and J by 7 bases, with 13 bases between them. CDR1 and CDR2 from the germline V gene are SGHAT and FQNNGV. The CDR3 here is CASSLDRGAREQYF. For the CDR3, the DNA is TGTGCCAGCAGCTTAGACCGGGGGGCGCGGGAGCAGTACTTC.

The genes are TRBV28 and TRBJ2-1; D unclear. The V and J ends lost 5 bases and 5 bases respectively, with 19 bases between them. The length of the CDR3 is 16 residues. The germline V gene has CDR1 MDHEN and CDR2 SYDVKM. This chain's CDR3 is CASSTLGGAKHNEQFF. In DNA form, the CDR3 reads TGTGCCAGCAGTACCCTTGGCGGAGCAAAACACAATGAGCAGTTCTTC.

This CDR3 is CASSPQGNYGYTF. Here the CDR3 DNA reads TGTGCCAGCAGTCCACAGGGAAACTATGGCTACACCTTC. The genes are TRBV27 and TRBJ1-2, with D possibly being TRBD1 (6 bases). Trimming removed 5 bases at V and 2 bases at J, with 9 bases between. The CDR3 spans 13 residues. Germline V gene data show CDR1 as MNHEY and CDR2 as SMNVEV (reference sequence).

J is TRBJ2-1 and V is TRBV5-4; D not certain. V dropped 0 bases and J dropped 6 bases, with 13 bases sitting between them. The V gene's germline CDR1 is SGHNT and CDR2 YYREEE (reference sequence). There are 15 residues in the CDR3. CDR3 DNA sequence: TGTGCCAGCAGCTTGGCGGGCTCCCCCAGCAATGAGCAGTTCTTC. Amino acids: CASSLAGSPSNEQFF.

J is TRBJ1-1 and V is TRBV5-4, with a possible D match to TRBD1 (6 bases). From germline, CDR1 is SGHNT and CDR2 YYREEE (reference sequence). Trimming pared 1 base from V and 6 bases from J, leaving 13 bases between. The CDR3 is made up of 14 amino acids. Here the CDR3 DNA reads TGTGCCAGCAGCTTGCAGGGGTTAGACGCTGAAGCTTTCTTT. Residues: CASSLQGLDAEAFF.

This clone was counted many times. Here the CDR3 reads CASSRGLADEQYF. The CDR3 DNA sequence: TGTGCCAGCAGCCGGGGACTAGCTGACGAGCAGTACTTC. V is TRBV7-3 and J is TRBJ2-7; 9 nucleotides line up with TRBD2. CDR1 and CDR2 from the germline V gene are SGHTA and FQGTGA. The CDR3 is made up of 13 amino acids. V trimming: 5 bases; J trimming: 5 bases; junction bases outside the gene matches: 4.

The chain carries TRBV5-6 and TRBJ1-1; 7 bases match TRBD1. The CDR3 is made up of 15 amino acids. CDR1 SGHDT and CDR2 YYEEEE come from the germline V gene. The V segment lost 3 bases and the J segment 3 bases; nucleotides outside the gene matches: 8. The CDR3, as DNA: TGTGCCAGCAGCTCCACGGGACAGAGGTACACTGAAGCTTTCTTT. Translation gives CASSSTGQRYTEAFF.

V usage is TRBV19 and J usage is TRBJ2-3; unclear D gene. CDR3 length: 17 amino acids. The germline V gene encodes CDR1 LNHDA and CDR2 SQIVND (reference sequence). Trimming removed 5 bases at V and 2 bases at J, with 20 bases between. The CDR3 region has the DNA TGTGCCAGTAGTTACCTTGGGCAGTCGTGGGACACAGATACGCAGTATTTT. Translated: CASSYLGQSWDTDTQYF. The variable domain in full, with the rest retrieved from reference TRBV19 and TRBJ2-3, is DGGITQSPKYLFRKEGQNVTLSCEQNLNHDAMYWYRQDPGQGLRLIYYSQIVNDFQKGDIAEGYSVSREKKESFPLTVTSAQKNPTAFYLCASSYLGQSWDTDTQYFGPGTRLTVL.

This rearrangement joins TRBV18 to TRBJ1-5; D is unclear. Deletions cut 6 bases from V and 4 bases from J, with 10 bases between. This CDR3 contains 13 residues. From germline, CDR1 is KGHSH and CDR2 LQKENI. In DNA, the CDR3 is TGTGCCAGCTCTGCTACTCCTAATCAGCCCCAGCATTTT. This encodes CASSATPNQPQHF.

This clone was seen a few times. The chain carries TRBV27 and TRBJ1-2, with 8 bases identical to TRBD1. Germline CDR1 is MNHEY and CDR2 is SMNVEV (reference sequence). The CDR3 extends over 14 amino acids. J was trimmed by 5 bases and V by 6 bases; bases with no gene match: 8. Here the CDR3 DNA reads TGTGCCAGCAGAGATCAGGGGGCTGGGTATGGCTACACCTTC. Protein product: CASRDQGAGYGYTF.

V gene TRBV7-2 combines with J gene TRBJ2-7, with D maybe TRBD1 (6 bases). The germline V gene has CDR1 SGHTA and CDR2 FQGNSA. The V end lost 1 base, the J end lost 5 bases, and 9 bases lay between the germline ends. The CDR3 runs 13 residues. The DNA for the CDR3 is TGTGCCAGCAGCTTAGAACAGGGTAACGAGCAGTACTTC. It codes for CASSLEQGNEQYF.

The CDR3 loop reads CATSRDSSPDPNYGYTF. Here the CDR3 DNA reads TGTGCCACCAGCAGAGATAGTTCCCCGGATCCTAACTATGGCTACACCTTC. The genes are TRBV15 and TRBJ1-2; D remains unclear. CDR1 and CDR2 from the germline V gene are LNHNV and YYDKDF (reference sequence). Trimming cost V 0 bases and J 0 bases, with 14 bases left between them. The CDR3 has 17 amino acids.

This clone occurred once. The chain combines TRBV6-6 with TRBJ2-1; 7 bases map to TRBD1. Per germline, CDR1 MNHNY and CDR2 SVGAGI (reference sequence). V was clipped by 2 bases and J by 6 bases; unmatched bases: 1. The CDR3 is made up of 13 amino acids. The CDR3 is CASSYPGGNEQFF. In DNA, the CDR3 is TGTGCCAGCAGTTACCCAGGGGGCAATGAGCAGTTCTTC.

The chain carries TRBV18 and TRBJ1-4; unclear D gene. Trimming took 4 bases from V and 8 from J, leaving 17 bases between them. Germline V gene lookup returns CDR1 KGHSH and CDR2 LQKENI. This CDR3 is 15 amino acids long. CDR3 in DNA: TGTGCCAGCTCACAGCTGACGGACTATGGGGAAAAACTGTTTTTT. This codes for CASSQLTDYGEKLFF.

This clone was recorded a few times. The V gene is TRBV27, the J gene TRBJ1-2, with D possibly TRBD1 on 6 matching bases. Trimming shortened V by 4 bases and J by 3 bases, and 15 bases separated the two germline ends. The V gene's germline CDR1 is MNHEY and CDR2 SMNVEV (reference sequence). The CDR3 runs to 15 residues. DNA of the CDR3: TGTGCCAGCAGTTCCAACAGGGTTAGGGACTATGGCTACACCTTC. Its protein is CASSSNRVRDYGYTF.

The V gene is TRBV6-5, the J gene TRBJ2-7, with 10 bases fitting TRBD2. From germline, CDR1 is MNHEY and CDR2 SVGAGI. The junction had 10 bases not matched to a gene; V was cut back by 3 bases and J by 5 bases. The CDR3 runs to 16 residues. CDR3 in DNA: TGTGCCAGCAGTTATGGGTTTAGCGGGAGGATCCACGAGCAGTACTTC. Its translation is CASSYGFSGRIHEQYF.

This chain connects TRBV6-5 to TRBJ2-1, with 10 bases identical to TRBD1. This CDR3 has 15 residues. Germline CDR1 reads MNHEY; CDR2 reads SVGAGI. The ends lost 4 bases at V and 8 bases at J; junction bases unmatched: 8. For the CDR3, the DNA is TGTGCCAGCAGTTTAGACAGGGGGCGATCGGATGAGCAGTTCTTC. It yields the protein CASSLDRGRSDEQFF.

In the case of this clone: Its ends do not fully match the called genes, so a read error is possible. V usage is TRBV28 and J usage is TRBJ1-1, with a tentative D call TRBD1 (6 bases). This CDR3 contains 12 residues. The V gene's germline CDR1 is MDHEN and CDR2 SYDVKM. Written as DNA, the CDR3 is TGTGCCAGCAGTCCCGGACAGCCCTACTTAGGCTTT. It yields the protein CASSPGQPYLGF.

The chain joins TRBV4-2 to TRBJ1-4; 7 bases fit TRBD1. CDR3 length: 18 residues. Germline CDR1 reads LGHNA; CDR2 reads YNFKEQ. J gave up 8 bases and V 3 bases, and 18 bases lay outside the gene matches. The CDR3 bases are TGTGCCAGCAGCCAGGGCGGGGGCCACAGGGGAGGAAGGGAAAAACTGTTTTTT. This codes for CASSQGGGHRGGREKLFF.

The chain couples TRBV29-1 to TRBJ2-1; TRBD2 agrees at 13 bases. Trimming took 4 bases from V and 0 from J; bases not matched to a gene: 0. The CDR3 runs to 15 residues. Germline-derived CDR1 and CDR2 are SQVTM and ANQGSEA. The CDR3 DNA reads as TGCAGCGTTGGGACTAGCGGGGGCTCCTACAATGAGCAGTTCTTC. Protein sequence: CSVGTSGGSYNEQFF.

This clone was seen just once. The chain carries TRBV2 and TRBJ1-5; D unresolved. Trimming removed 3 bases from V and 6 bases from J, with 9 bases in between. The CDR3 extends over 13 amino acids. The germline CDR1 and CDR2 sequences are SNHLY and FYNNEI. CDR3 residues: CASSEELPQPQHF. CDR3 DNA sequence: TGTGCCAGCAGTGAGGAGCTGCCTCAGCCCCAGCATTTT.

The genes are TRBV5-1 and TRBJ2-7; perhaps TRBD2 as D (6 bases). CDR3 length: 14 amino acids. Germline CDR1 SGHRS, CDR2 YFSETQ. V lost 4 bases and J lost 4, with 15 bases in between. The CDR3 loop reads CASSATSPGYEQYF. CDR3 nucleotide sequence: TGCGCCAGCAGCGCCACTAGCCCGGGGTACGAGCAGTACTTC.